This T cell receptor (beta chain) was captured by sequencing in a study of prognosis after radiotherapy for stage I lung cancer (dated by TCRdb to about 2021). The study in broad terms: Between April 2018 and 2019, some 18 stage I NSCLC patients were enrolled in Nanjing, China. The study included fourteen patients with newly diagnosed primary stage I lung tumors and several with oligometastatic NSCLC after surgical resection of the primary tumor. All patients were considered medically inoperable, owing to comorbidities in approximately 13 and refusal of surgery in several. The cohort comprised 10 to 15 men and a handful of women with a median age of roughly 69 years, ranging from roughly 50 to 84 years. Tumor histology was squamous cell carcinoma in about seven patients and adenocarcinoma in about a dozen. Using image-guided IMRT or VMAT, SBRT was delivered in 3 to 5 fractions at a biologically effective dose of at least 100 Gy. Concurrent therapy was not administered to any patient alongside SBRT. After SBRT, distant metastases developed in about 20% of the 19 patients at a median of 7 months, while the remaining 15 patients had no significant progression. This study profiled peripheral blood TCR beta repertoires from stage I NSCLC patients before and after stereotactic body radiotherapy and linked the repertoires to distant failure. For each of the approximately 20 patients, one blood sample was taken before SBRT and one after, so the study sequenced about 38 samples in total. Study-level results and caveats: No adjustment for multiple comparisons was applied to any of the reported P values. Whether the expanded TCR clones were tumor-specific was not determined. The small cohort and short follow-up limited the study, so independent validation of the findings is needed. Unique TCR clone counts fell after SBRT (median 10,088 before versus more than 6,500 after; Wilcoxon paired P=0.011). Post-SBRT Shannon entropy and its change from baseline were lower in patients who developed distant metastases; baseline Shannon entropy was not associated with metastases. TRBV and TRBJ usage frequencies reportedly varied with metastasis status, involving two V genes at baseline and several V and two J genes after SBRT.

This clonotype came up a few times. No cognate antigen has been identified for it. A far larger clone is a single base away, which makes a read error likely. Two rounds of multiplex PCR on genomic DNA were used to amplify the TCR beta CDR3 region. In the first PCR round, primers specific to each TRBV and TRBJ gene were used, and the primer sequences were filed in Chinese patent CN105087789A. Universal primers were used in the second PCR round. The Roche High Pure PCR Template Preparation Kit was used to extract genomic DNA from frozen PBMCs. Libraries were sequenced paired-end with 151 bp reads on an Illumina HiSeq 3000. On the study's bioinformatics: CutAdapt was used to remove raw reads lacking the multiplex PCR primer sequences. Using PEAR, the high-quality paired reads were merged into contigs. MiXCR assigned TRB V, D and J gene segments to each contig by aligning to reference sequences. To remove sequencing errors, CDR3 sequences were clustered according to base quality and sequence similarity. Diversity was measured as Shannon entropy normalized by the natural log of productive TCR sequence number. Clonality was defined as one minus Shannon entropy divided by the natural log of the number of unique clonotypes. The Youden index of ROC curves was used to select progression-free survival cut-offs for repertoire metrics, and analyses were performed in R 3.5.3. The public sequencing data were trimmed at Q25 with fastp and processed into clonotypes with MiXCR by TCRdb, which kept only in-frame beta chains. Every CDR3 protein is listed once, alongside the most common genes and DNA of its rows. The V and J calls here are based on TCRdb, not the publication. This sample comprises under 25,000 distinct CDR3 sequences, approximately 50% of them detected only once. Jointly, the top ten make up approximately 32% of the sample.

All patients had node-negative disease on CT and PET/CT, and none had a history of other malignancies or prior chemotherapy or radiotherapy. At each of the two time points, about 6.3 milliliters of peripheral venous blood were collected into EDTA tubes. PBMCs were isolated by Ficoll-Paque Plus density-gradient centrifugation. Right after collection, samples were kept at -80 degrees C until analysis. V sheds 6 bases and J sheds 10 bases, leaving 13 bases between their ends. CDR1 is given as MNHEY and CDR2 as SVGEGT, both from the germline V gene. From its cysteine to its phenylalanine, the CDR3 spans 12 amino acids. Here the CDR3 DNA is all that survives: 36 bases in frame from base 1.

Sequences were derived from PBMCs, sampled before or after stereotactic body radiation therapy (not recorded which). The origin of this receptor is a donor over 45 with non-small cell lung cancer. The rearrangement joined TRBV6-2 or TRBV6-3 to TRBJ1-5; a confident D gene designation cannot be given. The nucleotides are TGTGCCAGCAGAACCGAAGTGGGTCCCCAGCATTTT. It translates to CASRTEVGPQHF.